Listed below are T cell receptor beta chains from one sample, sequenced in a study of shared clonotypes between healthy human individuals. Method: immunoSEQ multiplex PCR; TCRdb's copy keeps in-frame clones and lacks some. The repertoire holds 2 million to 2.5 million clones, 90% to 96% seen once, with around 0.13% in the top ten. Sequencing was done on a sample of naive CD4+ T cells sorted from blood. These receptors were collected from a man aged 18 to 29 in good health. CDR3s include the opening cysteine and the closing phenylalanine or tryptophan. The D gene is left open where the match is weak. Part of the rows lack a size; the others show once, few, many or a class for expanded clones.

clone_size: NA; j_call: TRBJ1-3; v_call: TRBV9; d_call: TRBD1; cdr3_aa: CASSVYDRVQRNTIYF; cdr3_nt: TGTGCCAGCAGCGTATACGACAGGGTCCAAAGAAACACCATATATTTT
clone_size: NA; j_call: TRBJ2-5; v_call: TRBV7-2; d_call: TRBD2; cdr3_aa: CASSLATSGSFQTQYF; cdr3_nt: TGTGCCAGCAGCTTAGCAACTAGCGGGAGTTTTCAGACCCAGTACTTC
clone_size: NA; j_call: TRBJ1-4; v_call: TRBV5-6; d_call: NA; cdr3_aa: CASSLGGIISSEKLFF; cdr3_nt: TGTGCCAGCAGCTTGGGGGGGATTATATCTTCTGAAAAACTGTTTTTT
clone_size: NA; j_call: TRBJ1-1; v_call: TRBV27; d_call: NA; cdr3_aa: CASSLQRFSENTEAFF; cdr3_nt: TGTGCCAGCAGTTTACAAAGGTTCAGCGAGAACACTGAAGCTTTCTTT
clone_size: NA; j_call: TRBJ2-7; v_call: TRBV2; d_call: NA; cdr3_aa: CASSVGRYYEQYF; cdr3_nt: TGTGCCAGCAGTGTGGGCAGATACTACGAGCAGTACTTC
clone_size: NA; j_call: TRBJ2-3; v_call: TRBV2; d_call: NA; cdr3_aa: CASSDLRGTDTQYF; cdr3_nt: TGTGCCAGCAGCGATTTAAGAGGGACAGATACGCAGTATTTT
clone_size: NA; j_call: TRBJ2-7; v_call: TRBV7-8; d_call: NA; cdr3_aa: CASSYGKNYEQYF; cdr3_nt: TGTGCCAGCAGCTATGGCAAAAACTACGAGCAGTACTTC
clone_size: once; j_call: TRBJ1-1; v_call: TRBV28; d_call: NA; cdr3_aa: CASSLGAVNTEAFF; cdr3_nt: TGTGCCAGCAGTTTGGGGGCGGTGAACACTGAAGCTTTCTTT
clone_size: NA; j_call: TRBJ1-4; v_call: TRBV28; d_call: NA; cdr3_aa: CASSLSGLTNEKLFF; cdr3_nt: TGTGCCAGCAGTTTATCGGGCTTAACTAATGAAAAACTGTTTTTT
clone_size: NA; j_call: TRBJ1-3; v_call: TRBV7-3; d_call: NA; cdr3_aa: CASSSNGRSGNTIYF; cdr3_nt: TGTGCCAGCAGCTCCAACGGCCGCTCTGGAAACACCATATATTTT
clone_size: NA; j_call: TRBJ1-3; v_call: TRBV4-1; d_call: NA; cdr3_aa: CASSHTKGTSSGNTIYF; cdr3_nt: TGCGCCAGCAGCCATACAAAGGGCACCTCCTCTGGAAACACCATATATTTT
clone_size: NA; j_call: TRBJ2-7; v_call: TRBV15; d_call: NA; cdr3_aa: CATSRDAQGAYEQYF; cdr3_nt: TGTGCCACCAGCAGAGATGCGCAGGGTGCCTACGAGCAGTACTTC
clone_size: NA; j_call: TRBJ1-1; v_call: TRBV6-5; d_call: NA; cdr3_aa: CASSYQGIDTGEAFF; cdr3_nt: TGTGCCAGCAGTTACCAGGGAATAGACACTGGTGAAGCTTTCTTT
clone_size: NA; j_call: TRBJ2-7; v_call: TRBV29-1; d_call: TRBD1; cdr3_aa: CSVRTGDLSEQYF; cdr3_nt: TGCAGCGTTCGGACAGGGGACCTCAGCGAGCAGTACTTC
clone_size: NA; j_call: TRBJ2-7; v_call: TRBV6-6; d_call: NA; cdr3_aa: CASSPGSIREQYF; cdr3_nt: TGTGCCAGCAGTCCTGGATCGATCCGCGAGCAGTACTTC
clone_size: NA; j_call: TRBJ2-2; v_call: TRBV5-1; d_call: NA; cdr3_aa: CASSPLPNTGELFF; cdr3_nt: TGCGCCAGCAGCCCTCTTCCGAACACCGGGGAGCTGTTTTTT
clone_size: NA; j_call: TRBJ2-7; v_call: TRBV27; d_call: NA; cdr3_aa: CASSLRWESYEQYF; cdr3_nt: TGTGCCAGCAGTTTAAGGTGGGAGAGCTACGAGCAGTACTTC
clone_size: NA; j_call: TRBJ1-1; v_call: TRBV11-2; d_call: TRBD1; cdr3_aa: CASSPRTGGNTEAFF; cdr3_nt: TGTGCCAGCAGCCCACGGACAGGGGGGAACACTGAAGCTTTCTTT
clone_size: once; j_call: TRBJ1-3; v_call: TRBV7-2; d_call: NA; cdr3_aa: CASTLSRGNTIYF; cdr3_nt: TGTGCCAGCACCCTCTCACGAGGAAACACCATATATTTT